This T cell receptor (beta chain) was sequenced during a study of early T cells in non-severe SARS-CoV-2 infection. CDR3 length: 17 residues. J was trimmed by 2 bases and V by 5 bases; bases with no gene match: 11. Germline values: CDR1 MNHEY, CDR2 SVGEGT. TCRdb reprocessed the 5' RACE reads with MiXCR, giving one entry per CDR3 protein. The data contain tens of thousands of distinct CDR3 sequences, around 12% of them seen just once; the ten biggest clones take up approximately 7%. The source material was whole blood. The clonotype was recovered from an adult who was a healthcare worker with PCR-confirmed SARS-CoV-2 infection or an uninfected control (not recorded which). The J gene is TRBJ2-7, the V gene TRBV6-2 or TRBV6-3; 11 bases match TRBD2. CDR3 loop: CASSPHLAGGPPYEQYF. CDR3 nucleotides: TGTGCCAGCAGTCCCCACTTAGCGGGAGGGCCACCCTACGAGCAGTACTTC.